These 12 T cell receptor beta chains came from one sample sequenced in a study of cytomegalovirus exposure and HLA in healthy donors. The PCR had 60 Vbeta and 13 Jbeta primers. The method was immunoSEQ multiplex PCR; TCRdb's version includes in-frame clones alone and lacks a portion of them. The table includes 100,000 to 150,000 clones, roughly four fifths detected once. The source material was PBMCs. These TCRs come from a woman between 45 and 65 years old in good health and CMV-seronegative.

The gene calls are TRBV7-3 and TRBJ2-1; D possibly corresponds to TRBD2 (6 bases). Trimming took 3 bases from V and 7 from J, leaving 16 bases between them. This CDR3 has 15 amino acids. Germline CDR1 is SGHTA and CDR2 is FQGTGA. The CDR3 region is CASSLTSNPGNEQFF. In nucleotides, the CDR3 is TGTGCCAGCAGCTTGACTAGTAATCCGGGGAATGAGCAGTTCTTC.

This rearrangement joins TRBV10-2 to TRBJ2-7; D ambiguous. CDR1 is WSHSY, CDR2 SAAADI, per germline. The CDR3 is 13 residues long. V lost 2 bases to trimming and J lost 0 bases, with 5 bases between them. The CDR3 loop reads CASSEVSSYEQYF. As DNA, the CDR3 is TGCGCCAGCAGTGAGGTCAGCTCCTACGAGCAGTACTTC.

The rearrangement uses TRBV23-1 and TRBJ2-7; TRBD1 agrees at 9 bases. TRBV23-1 is placed among ORFs of uncertain function. V was pared by 3 bases and J by 0 bases, with 6 bases of the junction left unmatched. CDR3 length equals 16 residues. CDR3 in DNA: TGCGCCAGCAGTCATTCAGGACAGGGGTTCTCCTACGAGCAGTACGTC. Translated, it gives CASSHSGQGFSYEQYV.

Points on this clone: Germline is not matched at one junction end, which may reflect a read error. This chain uses TRBV6-1 with TRBJ1-1; TRBD1 matches at 7 bases. This CDR3 contains 17 residues. Germline CDR1 reads MNHNS; CDR2 reads SASEGT. Here the CDR3 DNA reads TGTGCCAGCAGCGAAGCAAGGGGGCTTTTGGTTAACACTGAAGCTTTCTTT. It encodes CASSEARGLLVNTEAFF.

The J gene is TRBJ2-1, the V gene TRBV4-1, with no clear D. Germline assignment: CDR1 MGHRA and CDR2 YSYEKL. V shed 1 base and J shed 0 bases, with 10 bases lying between them. There are 16 residues in the CDR3. This CDR3 reads CASSQVLADSYNEQFF. The CDR3 nucleotides read TGCGCCAGCAGCCAAGTCTTGGCGGACTCCTACAATGAGCAGTTCTTC.

The chain has TRBV19 and TRBJ2-3, with TRBD2 identical over 7 bases. V was pared by 5 bases and J by 6 bases, with 14 bases of the junction left unmatched. Germline loops: CDR1 LNHDA, CDR2 SQIVND (reference sequence). The CDR3 is 16 amino acids. The CDR3 sequence is CASSQAGAGRLDTQYF. CDR3 sequence (DNA): TGTGCCAGTAGTCAGGCGGGAGCAGGTCGTTTGGATACGCAGTATTTT.

The rearrangement links TRBV18 to TRBJ2-1; 12 bases line up with TRBD2. With V trimmed by 7 bases and J by 2 bases, 3 bases remained unmatched. Germline loops: CDR1 KGHSH, CDR2 LQKENI. The CDR3 runs 15 residues. The CDR3 region is CASCGLAGPYNEQFF. In DNA, the CDR3 is TGTGCCAGCTGCGGACTAGCGGGGCCCTACAATGAGCAGTTCTTC.

In this sample, this clone turned up once. The chain employs TRBV6-1 and TRBJ2-3; tentatively, D is TRBD2 (6 bases). V dropped 3 bases and J dropped 6 bases, with 16 bases sitting between them. Germline V lookup: CDR1 MNHNS, CDR2 SASEGT. CDR3 length: 15 residues. CDR3 residues: CASSDATSSADTQYF. The CDR3, as DNA: TGTGCCAGCAGTGACGCGACTAGTTCTGCGGATACGCAGTATTTT.

This chain uses TRBV19 with TRBJ2-6; no firm D call. The CDR3 is made up of 13 amino acids. The V end was cut by 3 bases, the J end by 3 bases, with 3 bases between. CDR1 and CDR2 (germline): LNHDA, SQIVND (reference sequence). The DNA for the CDR3 is TGTGCCAGTAGTATTCTTGGGGCCAACGTCCTGACTTTC. It translates to CASSILGANVLTF.

The rearrangement joins TRBV7-2 to TRBJ2-5; tentatively, D is TRBD1 (5 bases). The length of the CDR3 is 15 residues. In germline, CDR1 is SGHTA, CDR2 FQGNSA. V lost 5 bases, J lost 5 bases, and 18 bases lay in between. The CDR3 here is CASSGVGGARETQYF. Written as DNA, the CDR3 is TGTGCCAGCAGCGGGGTCGGTGGGGCCCGGGAGACCCAGTACTTC.

This clone was observed once. At one of its ends the junction is not consistent with the germline gene, which may arise from a read error. The chain has TRBV5-6 and TRBJ1-2; D is possibly TRBD1 (6 bases). The CDR3 extends over 13 amino acids. Germline V gives CDR1 SGHDT, CDR2 YYEEEE. The DNA for the CDR3 is TGTGCCAGCAGCTTCACAGGGTCCTATGGCTACCCCTTC. This translates into CASSFTGSYGYPF.

The chain couples TRBV6-1 to TRBJ1-4, with TRBD1 matching over 12 bases. The CDR3 loop spans 16 amino acids. CDR1 is MNHNS and CDR2 is SASEGT in the germline V gene. Trimming removed 0 bases from V and 7 bases from J; junction bases left unmatched: 3. CDR3 bases: TGTGCCAGCAGTGAAGCGCCGGGACAGGGGGCTGAAAAACTGTTTTTT. The encoded protein is CASSEAPGQGAEKLFF.